This T cell receptor beta chain is drawn from a study of regulatory T cells in long-lasting Graves disease. This clonotype was recorded at least ten times. CDR3 length equals 13 residues. Trimming pared 7 bases from V and 4 bases from J, leaving 14 bases between. Per germline, CDR1 MNHEY and CDR2 SVGEGT. Time point of the sample: newly diagnosed GD, antithyroid drugs for less than 3 months. After RNA was extracted from PBMCs, the TCR library was made from it. With iRepertoire HTBI primers and Arm-PCR of CDR3 regions, TCR beta libraries were built. MiXCR, applied by TCRdb to the multiplex PCR reads, yields one record per CDR3 protein. The table records about 450,000 distinct CDR3 sequences, around 15% of them present only once. In addition, the sample was reused for a study of T cells in Graves' hyperthyroidism and ophthalmopathy.

The material sequenced was peripheral blood mononuclear cells (PBMCs), taken at new diagnosis, from a patient treated with antithyroid drugs. The chain combines TRBV6-2 or TRBV6-3 with TRBJ2-7; maybe TRBD2 (5 bases). The receptor was isolated from a woman aged 25 to 39 with Graves disease. The CDR3 protein is CASNPHGEYEQYF. The DNA for the CDR3 is TGTGCCAGCAACCCGCATGGGGAGTACGAGCAGTACTTC.